Each of the 4 T cell receptor beta chains below was sequenced from the same sample in a study of radiation and T cells in renal cell carcinoma. Measured with immunoSEQ multiplex PCR; TCRdb has only the in-frame clones, and not every one. Of 150,000 to 200,000 clones listed, about 87% are singletons. Time point: blood 4 weeks post-SBRT, at nephrectomy. Noted treatment: 15 Gy SBRT to primary tumor, nephrectomy 4 weeks later. Sample: blood, taken from a patient whose treatment included radiotherapy and nephrectomy. Receptor source: a woman aged 45-65 years with renal cell carcinoma.

The V and J genes are TRBV18 and TRBJ2-3, with 9 bases matching TRBD2. The length of the CDR3 is 15 residues. Trimming took 5 bases from V and 6 from J; bases not matched to a gene: 9. Germline-derived CDR1 and CDR2 are KGHSH and LQKENI. The CDR3 coding sequence is TGTGCCAGCTCATCGGGACTAGCAGGCGGGGATACGCAGTATTTT. Translation gives CASSSGLAGGDTQYF.

V usage is TRBV6-5 and J usage is TRBJ2-1; D is possibly TRBD1 (6 bases). Looked up from germline, CDR1 is MNHEY and CDR2 is SVGAGI. The CDR3 sequence is 14 residues long. V was cut by 4 bases and J by 7 bases, with 14 bases left in between. The CDR3 region is CASSFASGANEQFF. DNA of the CDR3: TGTGCCAGCAGTTTCGCCTCAGGGGCGAATGAGCAGTTCTTC.

The V gene is TRBV12-5, the J gene TRBJ2-5, with TRBD1 as a possible D gene (6 bases). V lost 5 bases and J lost 5, with 18 bases in between. In germline, CDR1 is LGHNT, CDR2 FRNRAP. CDR3 length: 15 amino acids. CDR3 in amino acids: CASGPSGTREETQYF. CDR3 nucleotide sequence: TGTGCTAGTGGTCCTTCCGGGACAAGGGAGGAGACCCAGTACTTC.

The V and J genes are TRBV10-3 and TRBJ2-1; TRBD2 matches at 8 bases. Germline CDR1 and CDR2: ENHRY and SYGVKD. This CDR3 has 17 residues. Trimming at V came to 0 bases and at J to 5 bases, leaving 9 bases not matched to a gene. CDR3 protein: CAISESPAAGVNNEQFF. Written as DNA, the CDR3 is TGTGCCATCAGTGAGTCGCCCGCAGCGGGGGTGAACAATGAGCAGTTCTTC.